This entry lists 2 T cell receptor beta chains sequenced from one sample in a study of T-cell reconstitution after alpha-beta-depleted transplantation in children. Preparation of the TCRbeta library involved a method that used unique molecular identifiers. TCRdb analysed the PCR reads with MiXCR anew, one entry per CDR3 protein. The sample records about 600,000 distinct CDR3 sequences, under 25% being singletons. The input for sequencing was PBMCs, mostly from graft donor cells, taken 360 days after TCRalphabeta/CD19-depleted stem cell transplant. The origin of the receptors is a boy under two years old who had a stem cell transplant for acute myeloid leukemia, so the T cells may come from the graft donor.

Many counts were recorded for this clonotype. J is TRBJ2-3 and V is TRBV7-2; 10 nucleotides line up with TRBD1. CDR1 is SGHTA and CDR2 is FQGNSA in the germline V gene. Trimming removed 3 bases from V and 1 base from J; junction bases left unmatched: 4. This CDR3 contains 16 residues. CDR3 region: CASSFGGTGGTDTQYF. The CDR3 DNA follows: TGTGCCAGCAGCTTCGGAGGGACAGGGGGCACAGATACGCAGTATTTT.

This chain uses TRBV20-1 with TRBJ2-7; 7 nucleotides match TRBD1. Losses at the gene ends were 6 bases for V and 2 bases for J; bases not matched to a gene: 7. Germline-derived CDR1 and CDR2 are DFQATT and SNEGSKA (reference sequence). This CDR3 has 13 amino acids. The CDR3 loop reads CSAGRTGAYEQYF. CDR3 DNA: TGCAGTGCCGGCCGGACAGGCGCCTACGAGCAGTACTTC.